This T cell receptor beta chain comes out of a study of OX40 agonist ivuxolimab in advanced cancers. This CDR3 spans 14 amino acids. The V and J ends lost 1 base and 8 bases respectively, with 14 bases between them. Per the germline V gene, CDR1 is SNHLY and CDR2 is FYNNEI. Libraries were prepared by immunoSEQ multiplex PCR; TCRdb keeps only in-frame clonotypes and omits some of them. The sample has about 61,000 clones; roughly four fifths are singletons. This clonotype was obtained from an adult with an advanced solid tumor such as melanoma, head and neck, liver or kidney cancer. The sample was CD4+ or CD8+ T cells sorted from blood, taken in a trial of the OX40 agonist ivuxolimab. The chain combines TRBV2 with TRBJ1-2; possibly TRBD1 for D (6 bases). The CDR3 spells CASSEGQGTLGYTF. The DNA of the CDR3 is TGTGCCAGCAGTGAAGGGCAGGGGACCTTGGGCTACACCTTC.